These T cell receptor beta chains were read from a single sample in a study of T cells after yellow fever vaccination. Each CDR3 protein gets one entry after TCRdb re-called the 5' RACE reads with MiXCR. The sample includes over 150,000 distinct CDR3 sequences, almost 7% of them seen just once. The specimen was CD4+ T cells sorted from PBMCs, collected 5 to 6 days after the first yellow fever vaccination. These TCRs come from a man aged 18 to 29 who received the YFV17D yellow fever vaccine. CDR3s include the opening cysteine and the closing phenylalanine or tryptophan. Each record gives: clone size, V gene, J gene, D gene, CDR3 protein, CDR3 DNA. D genes are given only for firm matches. Only part of the rows carry a size: once, few, many, or a class if the clone is expanded.

size: many
V: TRBV2
J: TRBJ2-1
D: .
CDR3: CASSRYNEQFF
DNA: TGTGCCAGCAGTAGGTACAATGAGCAGTTCTTC

size: few
V: TRBV5-1
J: TRBJ2-2
D: .
CDR3: CASSFSESGELFF
DNA: TGCGCCAGCAGCTTTTCAGAGTCCGGGGAGCTGTTTTTT

size: many
V: TRBV27
J: TRBJ2-1
D: .
CDR3: CASTQAWGTTGNEQFF
DNA: TGTGCCAGCACCCAAGCGTGGGGGACTACAGGGAATGAGCAGTTCTTC

size: .
V: TRBV4-3
J: TRBJ2-1
D: TRBD2
CDR3: CASSFSSGRDNEQFF
DNA: TGCGCCAGCAGCTTCTCTAGCGGGCGAGACAATGAGCAGTTCTTC

size: many
V: TRBV6-2/TRBV6-3
J: TRBJ2-4
D: .
CDR3: CASSPRGNIQYF
DNA: TGTGCCAGCAGTCCCAGGGGAAACATTCAGTACTTC

size: .
V: TRBV7-3
J: TRBJ2-1
D: TRBD1
CDR3: CASSLRQGWNEQLF
DNA: TGTGCCAGCAGCTTAAGACAGGGGTGGAATGAGCAGTTGTTC

size: many
V: TRBV5-1
J: TRBJ2-1
D: TRBD1
CDR3: CASSFWDRGLSYNEQFF
DNA: TGCGCCAGCAGCTTCTGGGACAGGGGTCTATCCTACAATGAGCAGTTCTTC

size: many
V: TRBV7-2
J: TRBJ2-5
D: TRBD2
CDR3: CASSWRGAQETQYF
DNA: TGTGCCAGCAGCTGGCGGGGGGCCCAAGAGACCCAGTACTTC

size: many
V: TRBV5-6
J: TRBJ1-1
D: .
CDR3: CASSLGAFRNTEAFF
DNA: TGTGCCAGCAGCTTGGGGGCTTTCCGGAACACTGAAGCTTTCTTT

size: few
V: TRBV6-5
J: TRBJ1-5
D: .
CDR3: CASSPPTGGNQPQHF
DNA: TGTGCCAGCAGTCCCCCAACAGGAGGCAATCAGCCCCAGCATTTT

size: many
V: TRBV7-2
J: TRBJ2-4
D: TRBD1
CDR3: CASSPIPDRGIQYF
DNA: TGTGCCAGCAGCCCAATTCCCGACAGGGGGATTCAGTACTTC

size: many
V: TRBV12-3/TRBV12-4
J: TRBJ1-2
D: TRBD1
CDR3: CASSYTGDGYTF
DNA: TGTGCCAGCAGTTATACAGGGGATGGCTACACCTTC

size: once
V: TRBV2
J: TRBJ2-1
D: .
CDR3: CASGHQLVTPLF
DNA: TGTGCCAGCGGTCACCAACTAGTGACCCCACTCTTC

size: .
V: TRBV7-2
J: TRBJ2-7
D: .
CDR3: CASSLYSEQYF
DNA: TGTGCCAGCAGCTTATATAGCGAGCAGTACTTC

size: .
V: TRBV12-3/TRBV12-4
J: TRBJ2-1
D: TRBD2
CDR3: CATTATSGSNEQFF
DNA: TGTGCCACTACCGCAACTAGCGGTTCCAATGAGCAGTTCTTC

size: many
V: TRBV2
J: TRBJ1-1
D: .
CDR3: CASSPLNTEAFF
DNA: TGTGCCAGCAGCCCCTTGAACACTGAAGCTTTCTTT